This paragraph covers one TCR beta chain sequence. There is no known antigen for this receptor. The data were taken from a study of cytomegalovirus exposure and HLA in healthy donors (dated by TCRdb to about 2017). Context from the whole study: An earlier analysis of approximately 550 of the donors reported 250 to 300 Gb of sequence data and roughly 100 million unique TCR beta sequences from some 180 million T cells. Donor age, sex, ethnicity and CMV serostatus were collected together with the repertoire data. All discovery cohort repertoires had been generated on a single sequencing platform. The later analysis used no new phenotypic data to find candidate immune exposures, relying instead on TCR beta sequences and their occurrence across donors. Typing coverage varied by locus: about 620-630 donors for A, B, C, DRB1 and DQB1; approximately 560 for DQA1; nearly 610 for DPA1; approximately 490 for DPB1. The study aimed to test whether signatures of past pathogen exposure could be identified by cataloging public T cell receptors. To predict cytomegalovirus infection status, the study combined high-throughput TCR immunosequencing, statistical association of individual TCRs with disease status, and machine learning. Several DR-DQ haplotypes were handled as single units for association and clustering because linkage in the cohort was strong. The study used immunosequencing to profile the T cell repertoires of 600 to 850 subjects and linked those repertoires to cytomegalovirus serostatus. Genome-wide SNP genotypes for about three fifths of the 666 donors were used in a later genetic analysis, which treated that subset as a discovery cohort. Among some 400 genotyped donors of the cohort, an average of around 250,000 unique TCR beta nucleotide sequences was sequenced per donor, of which roughly 18% were non-productive. An early release that covered some 640 HLA-typed donors contained around 300 gigabases of sequencing data and tens of millions of unique TCR sequences. To decide whether each TCR beta V gene segment behaved as functional or pseudogenic, an earlier analysis of nearly 600 of the donors relied on high-throughput TCR beta sequencing. Among the roughly 400 genotyped donors, more than 70% belonged to the genetic ancestry cluster associated with self-reported Caucasian donors. Class I and class II HLA loci were covered by the typing at four-digit resolution. Besides the first cohort of roughly 660 subjects, a separate validation cohort made up of 120 different subjects was used. A later analysis re-analyzed previously published TCR beta repertoires from roughly 690 donors and added high-resolution HLA genotyping to study TCR occurrence patterns. Findings and caveats that apply to the study as a whole: While some public TCRs were present in many individuals, most TCR sequences turned up only very rarely across donors. Correlated functional status among segregating V segments might be attributable to linkage disequilibrium, but an unknown experimental factor could not be ruled out. The classifier was reported to diagnose cytomegalovirus status with high specificity and sensitivity in both the original and validation cohorts. A later analysis reported that several top co-occurrence clusters appeared linked to parvovirus B19, influenza, CMV and Epstein-Barr virus. The 87-base-pair reads could not distinguish some IMGT-functional V segments, including TRBV6-2 and TRBV6-3, so those segments were excluded. Sequencing depth was assumed to be roughly uniform across donors in the presence/absence analyses, though that assumption may not hold. Three of the identified cytomegalovirus-associated TCR beta chains were confirmed in vitro to be specific for cytomegalovirus antigens. Broadly in line with IMGT annotations, most TCR beta V segments showed up in productive rearrangements about 87% or about 30% of the time in an earlier analysis of approximately 600 of the donors. Most CMV-associated TCR beta chains appeared to be HLA-restricted in a later analysis, and the HLA associations seemed to be driven largely by CMV exposure. According to a later genetic analysis, donors in an Asian-associated ancestry cluster had fewer N-insertions in productive TCRs than the approximately 670-donor mean. According to a later analysis, TCR association rates differed among HLA loci, with DRB1 alleles showing the most associated TCRs and HLA-C alleles showing the fewest. The cohort was sequenced for TCR beta chains only, and without alpha or paired-chain data the features that could be detected were limited. Assigning TCR associations to individual alleles was difficult when HLA alleles, especially DR and DQ, strongly co-occurred. An association between a missense DCLRE1C variant and V-gene and J-gene trimming of TCR beta chains was found in a later genetic analysis and replicated in an independent cohort. In a later analysis, HLA-associated TCR beta chains showed more clonal expansion and lower generation probabilities than non-associated chains that were equally common. A further reported finding was that TCR beta sequences accurately predicted the HLA-A and HLA-B alleles for most subjects in the first cohort. According to the authors, the approach could potentially be generalized to other disease states and immunological phenotypes. In the study, approximately 160 TCR beta chains were listed as associated with cytomegalovirus. Seventeen rarely observed V segments, including chromosome 9 orphons, were excluded from the earlier analysis of approximately 500 of the donors because counts were too low. The sequencing pipeline was judged likely to have produced a cluster of highly shared sequence variants as a technical artifact. Immune exposure information for the cohort was limited to CMV serostatus. Because some donors lacked HLA typing at each locus, the association tests relied only on the typed subset. A later analysis associated about 17,000 TCR beta sequences with specific HLA alleles at a false discovery rate of 0.05.

In total, roughly 710 healthy bone marrow donors made up the cohort. At the time of sampling, every cohort member was nominally healthy, though immune exposures that went unrecorded were likely present. The donor tested CMV seronegative, placing the donor among the 350 to 400 seronegative members of the cohort. Each donor provided a peripheral blood sample, and peripheral blood mononuclear cells were used for TCR beta sequencing. Genomic DNA was extracted from the blood cell samples with the Qiagen DNeasy Blood Extraction Kit. Library preparation used the immunoSEQ multiplex PCR assay. For the multiplex PCR, a mixture combining 60 forward primers for TCR Vbeta segments and 13 reverse primers for TCR Jbeta segments was used. The CDR3 region of rearranged TCR beta genes was amplified from genomic DNA by a multiplex PCR assay. Amplified TCR beta libraries were sequenced as 87-base-pair reads on the Illumina HiSeq System. On the authors' methods: A later analysis tallied 75 million to 95 million unique TCR beta chains across the 600 to 700 repertoires, and approximately 11 million of those chains were shared by two or more donors. A nearest-neighbor algorithm error-corrected the raw reads and collapsed the reads into unique sequences, merging closely related sequences to remove PCR and sequencing errors. Alignment of CDR3 sequences to IMGT reference sequences was used to assign V, D and J gene segments. Each retained sequence needed at least a six-nucleotide match to both a V gene segment and a J gene segment. A rearrangement counted as productive if the CDR3 had no stop codons and remained in frame with V and J, and every other rearrangement counted as non-productive. Following IMGT convention, CDR3 was defined as the stretch from the second conserved V-encoded cysteine to the conserved J-encoded phenylalanine. The earlier analysis of fewer than 700 of the donors excluded sequences that lacked an unambiguous match to a single V gene segment. An earlier analysis of several hundred of the donors called V segments functional above 56.7% productive rearrangements and segregating when the between-donor standard deviation exceeded 5%. To diagnose cytomegalovirus status from the catalog of TCR beta chain sequences, a statistical classification framework was built. In a later analysis, V and J genes were assigned by comparing TCR nucleotide sequences against IMGT/GENE-DB human TR gene sequences. A later analysis assigned CDR3 sequences and most-parsimonious VDJ recombination scenarios with the TCRdist pipeline. In a later analysis, every TCR beta chain was defined by the combination of its CDR3 amino acid sequence and its V-gene family, and reads without a unique V-gene family were dropped. A later analysis removed 500 to 650 highly shared, low-generation-probability nucleotide sequences to deal with suspected cross-contamination and a sequencing artifact. A later analysis calculated a clonal expansion index for each public chain from normalized within-repertoire ranks of inferred template counts. In a later analysis, generation probabilities were computed using a VDJ recombination model fitted to out-of-frame rearrangements, and the results were checked against IGoR. In a later analysis, hypergeometric tests were used to score TCR-TCR, TCR-HLA and TCR-CMV co-occurrence, with a repertoire-size bias correction applied to TCR pairs. A later analysis estimated false discovery rates by permuting HLA or CMV assignments 20 times. A later analysis grouped co-occurring TCRs with DBSCAN, adding TCRdist sequence similarity when clustering within HLA-allele-positive subsets. Co-occurrence clustering excluded repertoires with fewer than 30,000 or more than 120,000 public chains, plus five with anomalous nucleotide sharing. TCRdb provides this immuneACCESS table in a form limited to in-frame rearrangements. Some clones are lacking; in checked studies, under half of them reflect an unresolved V gene, and why the rest are absent is not known. The DNA was the basis for D and trimming; V, J and clone size are from that table. The sample table includes around 51,000 clones. The top ten hold around 2.2% of the sample.

The CDR3 holds 12 amino acids from the cysteine to the phenylalanine. The retained sequence is limited to the CDR3, 36 bases, with the frame set at the first base. Trimming removed 3 bases from V and 6 bases from J, leaving 7 bases between the germline ends. Per the germline V gene, SNHLY is the CDR1 and FYNNEI is the CDR2. The sequencing input was PBMCs. The chain joins TRBV2 to TRBJ2-3; too little of a D gene remains to name it. The TCR was taken from a middle-aged woman in good health and CMV-seronegative. The DNA sequence reads TGTGCCAGCAGTGACAGAGCGGATACGCAGTATTTT. It specifies CASSDRADTQYF.